This T cell receptor (beta chain) was captured in a study of identical twins. Remarks on this clonotype: Its antigen is undetermined.

All donors were healthy Caucasians. Study observations and caveats: Out-of-frame alpha sequences that twins shared showed excess low generation probability. Invariant MAIT and iNKT cells may have partly biased zero-insertion analyses.

A universal primer binding site was introduced by template switching. The final cDNA contained unique molecular identifiers. TCRdb reprocessed the 5' RACE reads with MiXCR, giving one entry per CDR3 protein. The sample records about 390,000 distinct CDR3 sequences, approximately 9.1% being singletons. This sequence originates from a woman aged 50 to 60 in good health. Source material: naive T cells sorted from blood.

The CDR3 sequence is CASAREQGFGETQYF. The CDR3 nucleotides read TGTGCCAGCGCCCGGGAACAGGGGTTTGGAGAGACCCAGTACTTC. This sequence joins TRBV11-3 and TRBJ2-5, with TRBD1 identical over 7 bases. This CDR3 comprises 15 residues. V lost 8 bases and J lost 4; bases outside the gene matches: 13. Germline CDR1 reads SGHNT; CDR2 reads YENEEA.